This T cell receptor (beta chain) came from a study of blood T cell repertoires in COVID-19. Study background: Acute-phase and convalescent COVID-19 samples originated in the United States, Italy and Spain. T cells, B-cell-depleted T cells, or PBMCs provided the cDNA or gDNA that served as material.

Original data processing: Reference gene primers were amplified, and this amplification served to estimate nucleated cell counts. Profiled with immunoSEQ multiplex PCR; TCRdb holds only in-frame clones, not every one. That table is the source of V, J and clone size, and D and trimming were worked out from the DNA. The sample carries under 300,000 clones, 70% to 85% recorded once. Germline assignment: CDR1 LGHDT and CDR2 YNNKEL (reference sequence). The CDR3 totals 15 residues. Deletions cut 0 bases from V and 4 bases from J, with 12 bases between. The clonotype originates from a woman of 80 years or more with acute or convalescent COVID-19. The sequenced sample consisted of peripheral blood. The chain couples TRBV3-1 (or the pseudogene TRBV3-2) to TRBJ1-2; no reliable D call. The CDR3 here is CASSQEGRVIYGYTF. CDR3 bases: TGTGCCAGCAGCCAAGAGGGGAGGGTGATCTATGGCTACACCTTC.